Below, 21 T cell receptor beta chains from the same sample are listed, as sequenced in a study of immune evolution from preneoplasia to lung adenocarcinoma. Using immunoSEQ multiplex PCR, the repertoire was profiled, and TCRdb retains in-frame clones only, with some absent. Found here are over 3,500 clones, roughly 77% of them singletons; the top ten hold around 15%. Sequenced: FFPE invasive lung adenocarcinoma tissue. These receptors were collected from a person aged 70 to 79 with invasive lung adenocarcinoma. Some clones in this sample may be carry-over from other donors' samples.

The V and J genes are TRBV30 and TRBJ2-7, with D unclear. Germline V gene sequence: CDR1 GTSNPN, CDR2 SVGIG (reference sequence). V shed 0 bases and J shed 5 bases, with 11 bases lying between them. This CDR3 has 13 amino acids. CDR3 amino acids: CAWSVWVSDEQYF. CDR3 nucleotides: TGTGCCTGGAGTGTATGGGTTTCTGACGAGCAGTACTTC.

Written as DNA, the CDR3 is TGTGCCAGCAGCTTAGGGGGACTAGCGGGAGGTTACGAGCAGTACTTC. Encoded protein: CASSLGGLAGGYEQYF. The chain carries TRBV11-2 and TRBJ2-7; 15 bases match TRBD2. With V trimmed by 1 base and J by 4 bases, 2 bases remained unmatched. The germline CDR1 and CDR2 sequences are SGHAT and FQNNGV. The CDR3 is 16 residues long.

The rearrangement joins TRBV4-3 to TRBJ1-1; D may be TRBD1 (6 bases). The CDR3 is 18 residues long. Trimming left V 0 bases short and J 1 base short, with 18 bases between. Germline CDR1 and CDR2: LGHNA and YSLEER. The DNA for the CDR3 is TGCGCCAGCAGCCAAGATGCGTCCCCAGGGGCGGCGAACACTGAAGCTTTCTTT. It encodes CASSQDASPGAANTEAFF.

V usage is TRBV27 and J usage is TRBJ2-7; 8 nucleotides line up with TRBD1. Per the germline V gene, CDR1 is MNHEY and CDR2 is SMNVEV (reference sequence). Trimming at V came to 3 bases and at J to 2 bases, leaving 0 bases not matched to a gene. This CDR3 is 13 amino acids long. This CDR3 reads CASSLTGAYEQYF. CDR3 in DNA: TGTGCCAGCAGTTTGACAGGGGCCTACGAGCAGTACTTC.

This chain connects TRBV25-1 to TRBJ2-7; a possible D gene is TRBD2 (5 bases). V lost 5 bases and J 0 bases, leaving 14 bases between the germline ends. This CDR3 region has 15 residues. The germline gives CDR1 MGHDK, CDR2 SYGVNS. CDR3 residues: CASSQDGKFSYEQYF. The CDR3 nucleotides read TGTGCCAGCAGTCAGGACGGGAAGTTCTCCTACGAGCAGTACTTC.

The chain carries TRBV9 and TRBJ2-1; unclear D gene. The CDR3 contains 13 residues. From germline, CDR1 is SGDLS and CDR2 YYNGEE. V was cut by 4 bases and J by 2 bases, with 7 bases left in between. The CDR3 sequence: CASSPGPYNEQFF. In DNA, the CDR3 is TGTGCCAGCAGCCCCGGGCCCTACAATGAGCAGTTCTTC.

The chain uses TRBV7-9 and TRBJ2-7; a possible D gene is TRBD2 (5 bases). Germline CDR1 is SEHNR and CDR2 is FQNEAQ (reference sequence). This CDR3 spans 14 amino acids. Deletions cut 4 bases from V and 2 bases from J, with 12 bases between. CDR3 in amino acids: CASSSPGRPYEQYF. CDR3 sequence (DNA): TGTGCCAGCAGCTCCCCGGGGAGACCCTACGAGCAGTACTTC. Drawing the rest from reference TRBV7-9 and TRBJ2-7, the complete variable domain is DTGVSQNPRHKITKRGQNVTFRCDPISEHNRLYWYRQTLGQGPEFLTYFQNEAQLEKSRLLSDRFSAERPKGSFSTLEIQRTEQGDSAMYLCASSSPGRPYEQYFGPGTRLTVT.

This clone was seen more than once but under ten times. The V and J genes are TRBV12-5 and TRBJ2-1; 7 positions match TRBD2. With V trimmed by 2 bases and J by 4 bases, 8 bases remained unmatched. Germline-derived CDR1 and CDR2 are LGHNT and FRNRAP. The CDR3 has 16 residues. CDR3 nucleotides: TGTGCTAGTGGTTTGAGAGGACTAGGGCGATACAATGAGCAGTTCTTC. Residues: CASGLRGLGRYNEQFF.

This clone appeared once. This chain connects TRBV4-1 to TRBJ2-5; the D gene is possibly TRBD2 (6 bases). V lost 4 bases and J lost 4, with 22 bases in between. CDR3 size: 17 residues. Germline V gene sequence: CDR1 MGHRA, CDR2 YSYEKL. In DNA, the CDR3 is TGCGCCAGCAGCCGACTCACTGCAGCGGGCGGTGGAGAGACCCAGTACTTC. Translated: CASSRLTAAGGGETQYF.

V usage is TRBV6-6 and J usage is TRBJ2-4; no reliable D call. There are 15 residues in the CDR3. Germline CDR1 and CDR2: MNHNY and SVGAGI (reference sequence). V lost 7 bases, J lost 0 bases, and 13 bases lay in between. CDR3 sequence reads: CASTGTRVAKNIQYF. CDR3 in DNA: TGTGCCAGCACGGGTACACGGGTAGCCAAAAACATTCAGTACTTC.

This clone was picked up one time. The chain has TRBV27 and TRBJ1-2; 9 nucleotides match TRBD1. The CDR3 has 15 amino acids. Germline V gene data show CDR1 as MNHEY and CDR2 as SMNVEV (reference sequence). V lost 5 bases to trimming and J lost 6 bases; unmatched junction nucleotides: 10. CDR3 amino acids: CASSLTDRGVDGYTF. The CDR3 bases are TGTGCCAGCAGTCTAACGGACAGGGGAGTGGATGGCTACACCTTC.

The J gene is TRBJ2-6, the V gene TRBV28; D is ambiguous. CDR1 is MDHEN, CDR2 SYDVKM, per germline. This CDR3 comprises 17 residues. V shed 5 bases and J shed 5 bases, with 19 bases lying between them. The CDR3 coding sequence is TGTGCCAGCAGTAGATCGGAGACACAAAGTCGGGCCAACGTCCTGACTTTC. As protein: CASSRSETQSRANVLTF.

CDR3 DNA sequence: TGTGCCAGTAGATCCGGGACTTCCACAGATACGCAGTATTTT. It yields the protein CASRSGTSTDTQYF. The chain recombines TRBV19 with TRBJ2-3; the D gene is possibly TRBD2 (6 bases). Germline V gene data show CDR1 as LNHDA and CDR2 as SQIVND (reference sequence). The CDR3 has 14 residues. V lost 6 bases to trimming and J lost 2 bases, with 12 bases between them.

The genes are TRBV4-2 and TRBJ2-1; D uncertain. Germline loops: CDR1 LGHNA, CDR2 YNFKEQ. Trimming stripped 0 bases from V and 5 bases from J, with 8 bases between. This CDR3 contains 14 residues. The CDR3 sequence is CASSQDLPDNEQFF. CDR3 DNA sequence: TGTGCCAGCAGCCAAGATCTCCCAGACAATGAGCAGTTCTTC.

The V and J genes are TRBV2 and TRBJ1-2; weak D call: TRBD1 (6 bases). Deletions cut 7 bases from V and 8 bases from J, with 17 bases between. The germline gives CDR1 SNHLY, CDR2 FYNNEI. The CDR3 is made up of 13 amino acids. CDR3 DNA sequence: TGTGCCAGCAAAAACAGGGCGGCTGGGGGCTACACCTTC. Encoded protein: CASKNRAAGGYTF.

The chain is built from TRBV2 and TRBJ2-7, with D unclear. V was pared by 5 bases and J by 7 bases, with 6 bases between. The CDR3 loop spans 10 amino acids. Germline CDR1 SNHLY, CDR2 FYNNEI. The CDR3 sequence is CASSNREQYF. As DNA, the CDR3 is TGTGCCAGCAGTAACCGGGAGCAGTACTTC.

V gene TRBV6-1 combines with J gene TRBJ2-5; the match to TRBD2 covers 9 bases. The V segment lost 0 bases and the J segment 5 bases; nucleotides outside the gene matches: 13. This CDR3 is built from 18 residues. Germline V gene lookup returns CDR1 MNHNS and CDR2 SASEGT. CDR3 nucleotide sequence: TGTGCCAGCAGTGAAGCGGTGCTAGCGGGACCCGGGCAGGAGACCCAGTACTTC. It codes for CASSEAVLAGPGQETQYF.

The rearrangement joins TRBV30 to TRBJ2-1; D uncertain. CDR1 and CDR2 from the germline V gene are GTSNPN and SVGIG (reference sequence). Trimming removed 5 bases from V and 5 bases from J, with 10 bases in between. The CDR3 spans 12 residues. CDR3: CAWAYTDNEQFF. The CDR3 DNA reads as TGTGCCTGGGCTTATACGGACAATGAGCAGTTCTTC.

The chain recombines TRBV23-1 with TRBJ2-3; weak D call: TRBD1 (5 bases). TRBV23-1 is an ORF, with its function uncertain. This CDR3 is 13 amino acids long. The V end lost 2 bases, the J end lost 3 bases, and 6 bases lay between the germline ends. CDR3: CASSQAGTDTQYF. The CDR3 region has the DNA TGCGCCAGCAGTCAAGCAGGGACAGATACGCAGTATTTT.

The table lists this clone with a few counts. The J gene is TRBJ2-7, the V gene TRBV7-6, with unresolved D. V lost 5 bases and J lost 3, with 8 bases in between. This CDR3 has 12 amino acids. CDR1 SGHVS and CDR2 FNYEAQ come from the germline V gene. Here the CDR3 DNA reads TGTGCCAGCAGCGACGACATCTACGAGCAGTACTTC. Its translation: CASSDDIYEQYF. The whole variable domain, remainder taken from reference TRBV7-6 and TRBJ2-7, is GAGVSQSPRYKVTKRGQDVALRCDPISGHVSLYWYRQALGQGPEFLTYFNYEAQQDKSGLPNDRFSAERPEGSISTLTIQRTEQRDSAMYRCASSDDIYEQYFGPGTRLTVT.

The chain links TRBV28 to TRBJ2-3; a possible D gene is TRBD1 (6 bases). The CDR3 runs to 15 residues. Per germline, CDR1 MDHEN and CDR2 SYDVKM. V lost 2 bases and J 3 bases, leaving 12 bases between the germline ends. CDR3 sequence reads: CASSLPGAGTDTQYF. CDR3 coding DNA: TGTGCCAGCAGTTTACCAGGGGCAGGGACAGATACGCAGTATTTT.